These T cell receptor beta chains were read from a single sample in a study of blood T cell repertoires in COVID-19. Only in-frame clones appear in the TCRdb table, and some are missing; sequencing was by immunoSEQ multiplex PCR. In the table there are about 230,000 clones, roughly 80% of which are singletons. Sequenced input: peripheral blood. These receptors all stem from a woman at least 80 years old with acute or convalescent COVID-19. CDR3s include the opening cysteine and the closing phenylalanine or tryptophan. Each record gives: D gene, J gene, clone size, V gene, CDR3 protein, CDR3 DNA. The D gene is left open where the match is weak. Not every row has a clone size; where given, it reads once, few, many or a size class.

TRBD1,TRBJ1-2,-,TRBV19,CASSTRDRAGGYTF,TGTGCCAGTAGTACTCGGGACAGGGCAGGCGGCTACACCTTC
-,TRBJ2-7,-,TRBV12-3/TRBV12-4,CASSPGYEQYF,TGTGCCAGCAGTCCCGGTTACGAGCAGTACTTC
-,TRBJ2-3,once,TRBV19,CASSISDTQYF,TGTGCCAGTAGTATAAGCGATACGCAGTATTTT
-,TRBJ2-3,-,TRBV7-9,CASSPEGGTQYF,TGTGCCAGCAGCCCAGAGGGTGGTACGCAGTATTTT
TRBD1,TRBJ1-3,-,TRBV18,CASSPGQGFPVSGNTIYF,TGTGCCAGCTCACCGGGACAGGGTTTTCCTGTCTCTGGAAACACCATATATTTT
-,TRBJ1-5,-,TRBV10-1,CASSPGPGNQPQHF,TGCGCCAGCAGTCCCGGTCCGGGCAATCAGCCCCAGCATTTT
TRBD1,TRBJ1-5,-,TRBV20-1,CSASRQGASNQPQHF,TGCAGTGCTAGTAGACAGGGGGCGAGCAATCAGCCCCAGCATTTT
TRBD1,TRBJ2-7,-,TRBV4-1,CASSQGPGTGIYEQYF,TGCGCCAGCAGCCAAGGCCCGGGGACAGGCATCTACGAGCAGTACTTC
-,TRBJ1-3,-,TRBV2,CASTMGGGGGNTIYF,TGTGCCAGCACCATGGGAGGGGGGGGTGGAAACACCATATATTTT
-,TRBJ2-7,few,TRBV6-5,CASSYSMDSPYEQYF,TGTGCCAGCAGTTACTCAATGGACAGCCCCTACGAGCAGTACTTC
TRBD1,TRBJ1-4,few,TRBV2,CASSEGTGGREKLFF,TGTGCCAGCAGTGAGGGGACAGGGGGAAGGGAAAAACTGTTTTTT
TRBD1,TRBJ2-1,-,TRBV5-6,CASSRTGTVYNEQFF,TGTGCCAGCAGTCGGACCGGGACAGTCTACAATGAGCAGTTCTTC
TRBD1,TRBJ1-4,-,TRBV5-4,CASSLKQGSPREKLFF,TGTGCCAGCAGCCTCAAACAGGGGAGCCCAAGGGAAAAACTGTTTTTT
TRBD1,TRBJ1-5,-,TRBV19,CASSVTGGGFQPQHF,TGTGCCAGTAGTGTCACAGGGGGCGGGTTTCAGCCCCAGCATTTT
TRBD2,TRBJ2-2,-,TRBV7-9,CASSQNPGGPSGELFF,TGTGCCAGCAGCCAAAACCCGGGGGGGCCGTCCGGGGAGCTGTTTTTT
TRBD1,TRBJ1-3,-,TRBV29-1,CSVEGERQGVFSGNTIYF,TGCAGCGTTGAAGGGGAACGGCAGGGGGTTTTCTCTGGAAACACCATATATTTT
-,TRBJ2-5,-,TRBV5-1,CASSLPTVQETQYF,TGCGCCAGCAGCTTACCGACAGTCCAAGAGACCCAGTACTTC
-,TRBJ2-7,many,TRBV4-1,CASSQSPDSLEQYF,TGCGCCAGCAGCCAGAGCCCCGACAGCCTCGAGCAGTACTTC
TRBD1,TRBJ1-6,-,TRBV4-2,CASSQDTDRTYSYNSPLHF,TGTGCCAGCAGCCAAGACACGGACAGGACATACTCCTATAATTCACCCCTCCACTTT
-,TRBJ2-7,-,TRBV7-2,CASSLPTAYEQYF,TGTGCCAGCAGCTTACCTACAGCCTACGAGCAGTACTTC
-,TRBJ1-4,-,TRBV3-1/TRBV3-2,CASSPPNGGKLFF,TGTGCCAGCAGCCCTCCGAACGGGGGAAAACTGTTTTTT
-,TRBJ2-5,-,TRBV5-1,CASSPRGVQETQYF,TGCGCCAGCAGCCCTCGCGGGGTCCAAGAGACCCAGTACTTC
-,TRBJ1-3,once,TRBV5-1,CATERGDSGNTIYF,TGCGCCACCGAGCGTGGCGATTCTGGAAACACCATATATTTT
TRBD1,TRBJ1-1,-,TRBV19,CASMFRTGGYTGTEAFF,TGTGCCAGTATGTTCAGGACAGGGGGGTACACGGGAACTGAAGCTTTCTTT
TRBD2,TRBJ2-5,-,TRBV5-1,CASSLPGLAGGETQYF,TGCGCCAGCAGCTTGCCCGGACTAGCGGGGGGAGAGACCCAGTACTTC
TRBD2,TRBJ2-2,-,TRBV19,CASYTSGVSNTGELFF,TGTGCCAGTTACACTAGCGGGGTATCGAACACCGGGGAGCTGTTTTTT
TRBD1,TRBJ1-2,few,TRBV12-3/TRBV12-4,CASSPGQVYGYTF,TGTGCCAGCAGCCCGGGACAGGTCTATGGCTACACCTTC
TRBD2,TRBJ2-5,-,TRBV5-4,CASSFGLAGQETQYF,TGTGCCAGCAGCTTCGGACTAGCGGGGCAAGAGACCCAGTACTTC
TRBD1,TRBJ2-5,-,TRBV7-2,CASSQTGRTETQYF,TGTGCCAGCTCCCAGACAGGGCGGACAGAGACCCAGTACTTC
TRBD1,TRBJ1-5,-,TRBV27,CASSLGQGQSGNQPQHF,TGTGCCAGCAGTCTAGGACAGGGCCAATCGGGTAATCAGCCCCAGCATTTT
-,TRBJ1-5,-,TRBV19,CASSKARGNQPQHF,TGTGCCAGTAGTAAGGCCCGAGGGAATCAGCCCCAGCATTTT